The source of this T cell receptor beta chain is a study of T cell repertoires in cytomegalovirus infection. Study overall: The authors used CMV epitopes that were HLA-C-restricted (recently identified) and HLA-B-restricted (well studied). Evidence of both CMV infection and a matching HLA type came from public TCR beta signatures. Broader study findings: The study found HLA-C-restricted CMV-specific TCR beta clonotypes dominating the ex vivo response.

This clonotype was seen a few times. Its specificity is unknown. Each CDR3 protein gets one entry after TCRdb re-called the reads with MiXCR. The table lists under 850,000 distinct CDR3 sequences, 33% of them singletons. V gave up 4 bases and J gave up 5 bases; unmatched junction bases: 11. This CDR3 spans 16 amino acids. The V gene's germline CDR1 is MNHEY and CDR2 SVGEGT. This receptor was identified in a human donor in good health (CMV status not recorded). Some clones in this sample may be carry-over from other donors' samples. This specimen was cultured PBMCs, taken from culture after CMV antigen stimulation. The chain is built from TRBV6-2 or TRBV6-3 and TRBJ2-1, with 7 bases that match TRBD2. The CDR3 loop is CASSSISGRGNNEQFF. CDR3 DNA sequence: TGTGCCAGCAGTTCCATTAGCGGGCGGGGGAACAATGAGCAGTTCTTC.